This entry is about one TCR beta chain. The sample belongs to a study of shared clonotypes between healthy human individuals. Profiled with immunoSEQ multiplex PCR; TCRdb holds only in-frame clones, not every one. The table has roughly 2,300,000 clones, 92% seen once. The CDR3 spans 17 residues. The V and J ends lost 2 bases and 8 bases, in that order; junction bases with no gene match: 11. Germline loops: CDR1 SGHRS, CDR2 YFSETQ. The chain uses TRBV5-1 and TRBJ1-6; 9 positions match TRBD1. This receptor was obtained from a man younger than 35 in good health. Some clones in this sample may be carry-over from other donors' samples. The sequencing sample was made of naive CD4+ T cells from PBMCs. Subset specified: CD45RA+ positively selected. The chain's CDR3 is CASSLGTGPGLDSPLHF. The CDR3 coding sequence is TGCGCCAGCAGCTTAGGGACAGGGCCGGGGCTAGATTCACCCCTCCACTTT. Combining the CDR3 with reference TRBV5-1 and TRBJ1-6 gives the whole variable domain KAGVTQTPRYLIKTRGQQVTLSCSPISGHRSVSWYQQTPGQGLQFLFEYFSETQRNKGNFPGRFSGRQFSNSRSEMNVSTLELGDSALYLCASSLGTGPGLDSPLHFGNGTRLTVT.